This is a list of T cell receptor beta chains from one sample in a study of T cell clusters in autoimmune cytopenias. TCRdb processed the multiplex PCR reads again and assigns one entry to each CDR3 protein, with no DNA. The sample table includes about 7,800 distinct CDR3 sequences. Sequenced input: peripheral blood. All receptors come from a human donor with an autoimmune cytopenia or autoimmune hepatitis (not recorded which). The CDR3 runs from the conserved cysteine through the conserved F or W. Each record gives: J gene, clone size, V gene, CDR3 protein. Clone size, where shown, is once, few, many, or a class for clones that have expanded.

J: TRBJ1-3
size: .
V: TRBV21-1
CDR3: CASSKARGSSSGNTIYF

J: TRBJ2-4
size: .
V: TRBV7-2
CDR3: CASSLDQGRAKNIQYF

J: TRBJ2-5
size: .
V: TRBV24-1
CDR3: CATSVGHQETQYF

J: TRBJ1-2
size: medium-sized
V: TRBV20-1
CDR3: CSASGAGTHGYTF

J: TRBJ1-6
size: medium-sized
V: TRBV6-6
CDR3: CASSTQGSPYNSPLHF

J: TRBJ2-7
size: medium-sized
V: TRBV7-2
CDR3: CASRTGGSYEQYF

J: TRBJ2-3
size: medium-sized
V: TRBV7-2
CDR3: CASSPVVGVTDTQYF

J: TRBJ2-1
size: .
V: TRBV18
CDR3: CASSPRYRGAINEQFF

J: TRBJ2-7
size: medium-sized
V: TRBV7-9
CDR3: CASSPPGPYEQYF

J: TRBJ1-4
size: .
V: TRBV5-4
CDR3: CASSRGDRGGEKLFF

J: TRBJ1-1
size: .
V: TRBV7-3
CDR3: CASSEQGVDTEAFF

J: TRBJ1-1
size: medium-sized
V: TRBV12-3/TRBV12-4
CDR3: CASRPGMNTEAFF

J: TRBJ2-3
size: .
V: TRBV9
CDR3: CASSVSPSTDTQYF

J: TRBJ2-5
size: medium-sized
V: TRBV20-1
CDR3: CSARGQETQYF

J: TRBJ2-1
size: medium-sized
V: TRBV20-1
CDR3: CSAMAASGSPLYNEQFF

J: TRBJ1-6
size: .
V: TRBV6-5
CDR3: CASSYVGTNNSPLHF

J: TRBJ2-1
size: .
V: TRBV5-5
CDR3: CASWSLSYNEQFF

J: TRBJ2-7
size: .
V: TRBV28
CDR3: CASGINSNYEQYF

J: TRBJ2-2
size: medium-sized
V: TRBV6-5
CDR3: CASSSRVTGELFF

J: TRBJ2-7
size: medium-sized
V: TRBV27
CDR3: CASSPLDWGAREQYF

J: TRBJ2-1
size: .
V: TRBV7-2
CDR3: CASSLSRQSEQFF

J: TRBJ1-1
size: medium-sized
V: TRBV12-3/TRBV12-4
CDR3: CASSFDKNTEAFF

J: TRBJ2-7
size: .
V: TRBV14
CDR3: CASSQSVPLAGMTYEQYF

J: TRBJ2-2
size: .
V: TRBV6-2/TRBV6-3
CDR3: CASTLDRRPGWAGELFF

J: TRBJ2-5
size: .
V: TRBV5-4
CDR3: CASSTGAAQETQYF